What follows are 27 T cell receptor beta chains derived from one specimen sequenced in a study of technical replicates of blood from several donors. The protocol was immunoSEQ multiplex PCR, while the TCRdb copy is restricted to in-frame clones and leaves out a portion. The sample has 90,000 or so clones; 95% are singletons. Sequenced input: T cells isolated from PBMCs. The receptors come from a human donor in good health.

The chain uses TRBV4-1 and TRBJ2-5, with D tentatively TRBD2 (5 bases). Germline V lookup: CDR1 MGHRA, CDR2 YSYEKL. This CDR3 is built from 16 residues. The V end was cut by 2 bases, the J end by 0 bases, with 13 bases between. The CDR3 DNA reads TGCGCCAGCAGCCAACTAGACGGGGAGTACCAAGAGACCCAGTACTTC. Amino acids: CASSQLDGEYQETQYF.

The chain carries TRBV19 and TRBJ2-3; 7 bases match TRBD1. The germline gives CDR1 LNHDA, CDR2 SQIVND (reference sequence). This CDR3 contains 13 residues. Trimming cost V 5 bases and J 6 bases; bases outside gene matches: 5. CDR3 bases: TGTGCCAGTAGTTCGCAGGGGGAGGATACGCAGTATTTT. Translating gives CASSSQGEDTQYF. The full variable domain, completed using reference TRBV19 and TRBJ2-3, is DGGITQSPKYLFRKEGQNVTLSCEQNLNHDAMYWYRQDPGQGLRLIYYSQIVNDFQKGDIAEGYSVSREKKESFPLTVTSAQKNPTAFYLCASSSQGEDTQYFGPGTRLTVL.

This chain connects TRBV5-8 to TRBJ1-5; maybe TRBD1 (5 bases). Trimming took 1 base from V and 3 from J, leaving 11 bases between them. CDR3 length: 15 residues. CDR1 and CDR2 (germline): SGHTS, YDEGEE. The CDR3 DNA reads as TGTGCCAGCAGCTTGCAGGGAGGGTACAATCAGCCCCAGCATTTT. It is translated as CASSLQGGYNQPQHF.

A few counts support this clone. The chain combines TRBV9 with TRBJ1-1; D not certain. This CDR3 region has 16 residues. Germline assignment: CDR1 SGDLS and CDR2 YYNGEE. Trimming pared 0 bases from V and 2 bases from J, leaving 14 bases between. CDR3 loop: CASSVVHVRGNTEAFF. For the CDR3, the DNA is TGTGCCAGCAGCGTAGTCCATGTCCGAGGAAACACTGAAGCTTTCTTT. Together with reference TRBV9 and TRBJ1-1, the CDR3 gives the full variable domain: DSGVTQTPKHLITATGQRVTLRCSPRSGDLSVYWYQQSLDQGLQFLIQYYNGEERAKGNILERFSAQQFPDLHSELNLSSLELGDSALYFCASSVVHVRGNTEAFFGQGTRLTVV.

The chain combines TRBV28 with TRBJ2-5, with 9 bases identical to TRBD1. The germline CDR1 and CDR2 sequences are MDHEN and SYDVKM. V was pared by 1 base and J by 3 bases, with 6 bases of the junction left unmatched. The CDR3 is 16 amino acids. The CDR3 loop is CASSLFLGQGKETQYF. DNA for the CDR3: TGTGCCAGCAGTTTATTTCTGGGACAGGGAAAAGAGACCCAGTACTTC.

This chain uses TRBV10-2 with TRBJ1-1; 7 bases are a match to TRBD1. V lost 6 bases, J lost 4 bases, and 8 bases stayed unmatched. CDR1 is WSHSY, CDR2 SAAADI, per germline. The CDR3 runs 14 residues. The chain's CDR3 is CASRSRGLGTEAFF. CDR3 nucleotides: TGCGCCAGCAGATCGAGGGGGCTCGGCACTGAAGCTTTCTTT.

The CDR3 coding sequence is TGTGCCAGCAGCGTTACTAGCGGACCGTACTCCTACAATGAGCAGTTCTTC. Protein product: CASSVTSGPYSYNEQFF. V usage is TRBV7-8 and J usage is TRBJ2-1, with TRBD2 matching 8 bases. J was trimmed by 0 bases and V by 5 bases; bases with no gene match: 9. CDR1 and CDR2 from the germline V gene are SGHVS and FQNEAQ. This CDR3 region has 17 residues. The whole variable domain, remainder taken from reference TRBV7-8 and TRBJ2-1, is GAGVSQSPRYKVAKRGQDVALRCDPISGHVSLFWYQQALGQGPEFLTYFQNEAQLDKSGLPSDRFFAERPEGSVSTLKIQRTQQEDSAVYLCASSVTSGPYSYNEQFFGPGTRLTVL.

The rearrangement uses TRBV5-3 and TRBJ2-4; D is undetermined. TRBV5-3 is an ORF, with its function uncertain. V gave up 4 bases and J gave up 7 bases, with 9 bases separating them. The CDR3 length is 12 residues. The CDR3 loop is CARSRGTNIQYF. CDR3 DNA sequence: TGTGCCAGAAGCCGCGGTACGAACATTCAGTACTTC.

The chain has TRBV5-6 and TRBJ1-1; possibly TRBD1 for D (5 bases). The CDR3 contains 14 residues. V lost 1 base, J lost 1 base, and 8 bases lay in between. Germline CDR1 and CDR2: SGHDT and YYEEEE. The CDR3 bases are TGTGCCAGCAGCTTGTTTGACAGGAACACTGAAGCTTTCTTT. It yields the protein CASSLFDRNTEAFF.

The V call is TRBV10-3, the J call TRBJ2-1, with D possibly TRBD2 on 6 matching bases. V was cut by 4 bases and J by 7 bases, with 20 bases left in between. CDR1 and CDR2 from the germline V gene are ENHRY and SYGVKD. CDR3 size: 16 residues. CDR3 protein: CAISGSGSLVRNEQFF. The CDR3 DNA follows: TGTGCCATCAGTGGTAGCGGATCACTGGTTAGGAATGAGCAGTTCTTC.

The chain combines TRBV6-5 with TRBJ2-7; weak D call: TRBD2 (6 bases). The ends were cut back, 0 bases at V and 1 base at J, with 13 bases in the middle. This CDR3 contains 16 residues. Germline lookup yields CDR1 MNHEY and CDR2 SVGAGI. This CDR3 is CASSYSTGTESYEQYF. CDR3 nucleotides: TGTGCCAGCAGTTACTCGACCGGGACTGAGTCCTACGAGCAGTACTTC.

The V and J genes are TRBV19 and TRBJ1-3, with D tentatively TRBD1 (5 bases). V lost 10 bases and J lost 0, with 16 bases in between. The CDR3 is made up of 15 amino acids. Germline assignment: CDR1 LNHDA and CDR2 SQIVND (reference sequence). CDR3 nucleotides: TGTGCCACCGCAGGGCGAGGTCTCTCTGGAAACACCATATATTTT. This gives the protein CATAGRGLSGNTIYF.

The chain couples TRBV10-3 to TRBJ2-1, with D perhaps TRBD2 (6 bases). CDR3 size: 19 residues. CDR1 is ENHRY, CDR2 SYGVKD, per germline. The germline V and J ends were trimmed by 6 bases and 5 bases, with 29 bases remaining between them. The CDR3 DNA reads TGTGCCATCAGCGTCCCACGAGACGGGAGAGGAGTTTTGAACAATGAGCAGTTCTTC. Translated: CAISVPRDGRGVLNNEQFF.

In this sample, this clone turned up once. The genes are TRBV9 and TRBJ2-7; TRBD2 might be the D (6 bases). Trimming left V 1 base short and J 4 bases short, with 12 bases between. In germline, CDR1 is SGDLS, CDR2 YYNGEE. CDR3 size: 14 residues. Here the CDR3 reads CASSVTGTAYEQYF. The CDR3 coding sequence is TGTGCCAGCAGCGTAACGGGGACTGCGTACGAGCAGTACTTC.

The chain joins TRBV18 to TRBJ1-2, with a tentative D call TRBD1 (6 bases). V dropped 6 bases and J dropped 7 bases, with 15 bases sitting between them. Germline V CDR1 and CDR2: KGHSH, LQKENI. CDR3 length: 13 amino acids. CDR3 protein: CASSPQGRSGYTF. In nucleotides, the CDR3 is TGTGCCAGCTCTCCCCAGGGGCGGTCTGGCTACACCTTC. Looking up the rest from reference TRBV18 and TRBJ1-2 gives the full variable domain: NAGVMQNPRHLVRRRGQEARLRCSPMKGHSHVYWYRQLPEEGLKFMVYLQKENIIDESGMPKERFSAEFPKEGPSILRIQQVVRGDSAAYFCASSPQGRSGYTFGSGTRLTVV.

This sequence joins TRBV11-1 and TRBJ2-2; 7 bases are a match to TRBD2. The CDR3 is 18 residues long. With V trimmed by 5 bases and J by 4 bases, 16 bases remained unmatched. Germline CDR1 and CDR2: SGHAT and FQDESV (reference sequence). DNA of the CDR3: TGTGCCAGCAGCCGCTACCTGTCTAGCGGATACCCCACCGGGGAGCTGTTTTTT. It specifies CASSRYLSSGYPTGELFF.

Points on this clone: This CDR3 is also generated by other DNA sequences in the sample. The V call is TRBV27, the J call TRBJ2-7, with a tentative D call TRBD1 (5 bases). This CDR3 has 12 amino acids. Trimming shortened V by 5 bases and J by 3 bases, and 8 bases separated the two germline ends. CDR1 and CDR2 (germline): MNHEY, SMNVEV (reference sequence). The CDR3 loop reads CASSLDSYEQYF. CDR3 nucleotide sequence: TGTGCCAGCAGTCTCGACAGCTACGAGCAGTACTTC.

The V gene is TRBV7-9, the J gene TRBJ2-3; TRBD1 matches at 8 bases. V trimming: 5 bases; J trimming: 4 bases; junction bases outside the gene matches: 8. Germline V lookup: CDR1 SEHNR, CDR2 FQNEAQ (reference sequence). This CDR3 is 15 amino acids long. CDR3 sequence: CASSQGAWQADTQYF. CDR3 nucleotides: TGTGCCAGCAGCCAGGGGGCGTGGCAAGCAGATACGCAGTATTTT.

V usage is TRBV7-3 and J usage is TRBJ2-3, with a weak D call TRBD2 (5 bases). V was cut by 11 bases and J by 5 bases, with 17 bases left in between. The CDR3 is made up of 13 amino acids. Germline V lookup: CDR1 SGHTA, CDR2 FQGTGA. The CDR3 coding sequence is TGTGCCGGAGGACCCAACTCGGGAGATACGCAGTATTTT. It translates to CAGGPNSGDTQYF.

The genes are TRBV29-1 and TRBJ1-2; D is ambiguous. The CDR3 spans 10 residues. V lost 5 bases, J lost 6 bases, and 7 bases lay in between. The germline CDR1 and CDR2 sequences are SQVTM and ANQGSEA. Here the CDR3 DNA reads TGCAGCGTTTGGAGGGATGGCTACACCTTC. Its protein is CSVWRDGYTF.

The DNA of the CDR3 is TGTGCCAGTAGTATTTTGGCTAGCTCAGATACGCAGTATTTT. It translates to CASSILASSDTQYF. The chain has TRBV19 and TRBJ2-3, with a weak D call TRBD2 (5 bases). The CDR3 loop spans 14 amino acids. Trimming took 3 bases from V and 4 from J, leaving 11 bases between them. Germline V gene sequence: CDR1 LNHDA, CDR2 SQIVND (reference sequence). The variable domain in full, completed from reference TRBV19 and TRBJ2-3, reads DGGITQSPKYLFRKEGQNVTLSCEQNLNHDAMYWYRQDPGQGLRLIYYSQIVNDFQKGDIAEGYSVSREKKESFPLTVTSAQKNPTAFYLCASSILASSDTQYFGPGTRLTVL.

This clone has only one observation. The V and J genes are TRBV30 and TRBJ2-1, with TRBD2 matching over 15 bases. Germline lookup yields CDR1 GTSNPN and CDR2 SVGIG (reference sequence). This CDR3 has 17 residues. V gave up 3 bases and J gave up 2 bases; unmatched junction bases: 5. The chain's CDR3 is CAWSPGLAGGPYNEQFF. The CDR3 coding sequence is TGTGCCTGGAGCCCGGGACTAGCGGGAGGCCCCTACAATGAGCAGTTCTTC.

The chain has TRBV27 and TRBJ2-2; TRBD1 agrees at 11 bases. This CDR3 comprises 17 residues. With V trimmed by 5 bases and J by 2 bases, 7 bases remained unmatched. Germline V gives CDR1 MNHEY, CDR2 SMNVEV (reference sequence). The CDR3 DNA is TGTGCCAGCAGTCCACCCGGGACAGGGGGAAACACCGGGGAGCTGTTTTTT. It translates to CASSPPGTGGNTGELFF.

The chain couples TRBV19 to TRBJ1-5; 9 nucleotides line up with TRBD1. Germline CDR1 is LNHDA and CDR2 is SQIVND (reference sequence). CDR3 length: 14 amino acids. The V gene end was trimmed by 6 bases and the J gene end by 7 bases; junction bases not matched to a gene: 7. The CDR3 region is CASSLDRGGQPQHF. In DNA, the CDR3 is TGTGCCAGTAGCCTGGACAGGGGAGGCCAGCCCCAGCATTTT.

The chain recombines TRBV30 with TRBJ2-5, with 13 bases aligning to TRBD2. V dropped 2 bases and J dropped 5; count of bases not matched to a gene: 17. Germline loops: CDR1 GTSNPN, CDR2 SVGIG (reference sequence). This CDR3 spans 19 amino acids. In DNA, the CDR3 is TGTGCCTGGAGTAAGGGCATAGGACTAGCGGGAGTCGAAGAGGAGACCCAGTACTTC. Amino acid sequence: CAWSKGIGLAGVEEETQYF. Full variable domain (remainder filled in from reference TRBV30 and TRBJ2-5): SQTIHQWPATLVQPVGSPLSLECTVEGTSNPNLYWYRQAAGRGLQLLFYSVGIGQISSEVPQNLSASRPQDRQFILSSKKLLLSDSGFYLCAWSKGIGLAGVEEETQYFGPGTRLLVL.

The chain combines TRBV30 with TRBJ2-1; TRBD2 aligns across 10 bases. This CDR3 is 16 amino acids long. The ends lost 0 bases at V and 8 bases at J; junction bases unmatched: 10. Per germline, CDR1 GTSNPN and CDR2 SVGIG (reference sequence). The CDR3, as DNA: TGTGCCTGGAGTGTACTGCGGCTAGCGGGAGAATATGAGCAGTTCTTC. This codes for CAWSVLRLAGEYEQFF.

The chain employs TRBV15 and TRBJ1-5, with a weak D call TRBD1 (5 bases). The CDR3 contains 14 residues. Between the trimmed V and J ends, which lost 4 bases and 7 bases, there was a span of 14 bases. Germline lookup yields CDR1 LNHNV and CDR2 YYDKDF (reference sequence). This chain's CDR3 is CATSTYRAGQPQHF. CDR3 bases: TGTGCCACCAGCACTTATAGGGCAGGGCAGCCCCAGCATTTT.